This TCR beta chain was recovered during a study of T cells after yellow fever vaccination (dated by TCRdb to the late 2010s). General notes on the study: The SMART-Seq v4 Ultra Low Input RNA kit was used to prepare libraries from fractions with low cell numbers. Blood samples were taken at several timepoints before and after primary and secondary immunization, and bulk PBMC replicates and cell subsets were isolated. Two healthy male donors made up the cohort, one aged 18 to 30 years and the other aged 30 to 40 years. Bulk TCR alpha and beta repertoires were sequenced longitudinally to track T-cell clones before and after primary and booster YFV17D yellow fever vaccination. Points the paper makes about the study in general: Most clones expanded after primary vaccination (approximately 95% of CD4 and about 85% of CD8) were re-detected after the booster, suggesting that broad memory maintenance occurred. The secondary T-cell response was weaker than the primary response but faster, peaking on day 5 instead of day 15. Because abundant contaminating clonotypes from the bulk population could be contained in FACS-sorted repertoires, computational filtering was required. A small fraction of clonotypes appeared in both the CD4 and CD8 compartments, likely as a result of convergent recombination. Because the study included only a couple of donors, the extent to which the findings can be generalized is limited.

The treatment or condition label of this sample denotes: live attenuated yellow fever vaccine strain. At each blood-draw timepoint, two biological replicates of bulk PBMCs were obtained. A standard Ficoll-Paque protocol was used to isolate PBMCs from peripheral blood. TriZol was used to extract RNA from bulk PBMCs, from CD4 and CD8 fractions, and from dextramer-positive and dextramer-negative fractions. From its cysteine to its phenylalanine, the CDR3 spans 16 amino acids. The CDR3 DNA has 48 bases and is translated from base 1. CDR1 and CDR2 are read off the germline V gene (reference sequence) as SGHNT and YYREEE. Ends trimmed: V by 1 base, J by 6 bases; bases unmatched to a gene: 9. TCR cDNA was made using 5'RACE template switching, a step that added a universal primer site and unique molecular identifiers. Priming of cDNA synthesis was performed from both the TCR alpha and TCR beta constant segments. Library amplification used two PCR steps, and the second PCR step added sample barcodes and sequencing adapters. Sequencing of libraries was performed on Illumina HiSeq 2500 (2x100 bp) or NovaSeq (2x150 bp). The original pipeline was this. Demultiplexing of reads and collapsing into UMI consensus sequences were performed with MIGEC, and V(D)J alignment was carried out with MiXCR. Using edgeR on replicate PBMC samples, clonotypes were called vaccine-responding if FDR was below 0.01 and the log2 fold change was above 5 up to day 15. Bulk clonotypes were assigned CD4 or CD8 identity according to which sequenced CD4 or CD8 repertoire held them at higher abundance. TCRdb trimmed the raw reads at Q25, called clones with MiXCR and kept productive beta chains. Rows are combined by CDR3 protein, so each entry shows the most common genes and DNA. The V and J calls were not made by the authors but by TCRdb's processing. The sample data list under 700,000 distinct CDR3 sequences, and roughly a sixth of these were observed just once. Around 15% of the sample lies in the top ten.

About this clonotype itself: This clone's antigen is unknown. No per-base quality is available; no much larger clone lies one base away.

Recombination linked TRBV5-4 to TRBJ2-2, with 7 junctional bases fitting TRBD1. The clonotype was recovered from a man younger than 35 who received the YFV17D yellow fever vaccine. The material was PBMCs, obtained 5 days after the first yellow fever vaccination. DNA sequence: TGTGCCAGCAGCTTGTTGTCTAGGCAGGGGGCCGGGGAGCTGTTTTTT. The encoded protein is CASSLLSRQGAGELFF. The entire variable domain, with the stretches around the CDR3 drawn from the reference TRBV5-4 and TRBJ2-2 proteins, is ETGVTQSPTHLIKTRGQQVTLRCSSQSGHNTVSWYQQALGQGPQFIFQYYREEENGRGNFPPRFSGLQFPNYSSELNVNALELDDSALYLCASSLLSRQGAGELFFGEGSRLTVL.